A single TCR beta chain is shown here with its context. The antigen remains undetermined. The PCR was carried out with 60 Vbeta primers and 13 Jbeta primers. Profiling relied on immunoSEQ multiplex PCR, and the TCRdb table lists in-frame clones only, not all of them. The sample contains some 190,000 clones, 85% of which appear only once. These data originate in a study of cytomegalovirus exposure and HLA in healthy donors. Findings and caveats of the study: Equally common other TCR beta chains were less clonally expanded than HLA-associated ones, a later analysis found. Cytomegalovirus association was listed for roughly 160 TCR beta chains.

Deletions cut 3 bases from V and 9 bases from J, with 21 bases between. The CDR3 covers 16 residues. The germline gives CDR1 MGHRA, CDR2 YSYEKL. Sequenced: PBMCs. The V call is TRBV4-1, the J call TRBJ2-1; the D gene is possibly TRBD2 (5 bases). This receptor was obtained from a boy aged 2-15 years in good health and CMV-seronegative. CDR3 DNA sequence: TGCGCCAGCAGCCACCCGAGGAGGCTAGGACTTTTTGAGCAGTTCTTC. Protein: CASSHPRRLGLFEQFF.